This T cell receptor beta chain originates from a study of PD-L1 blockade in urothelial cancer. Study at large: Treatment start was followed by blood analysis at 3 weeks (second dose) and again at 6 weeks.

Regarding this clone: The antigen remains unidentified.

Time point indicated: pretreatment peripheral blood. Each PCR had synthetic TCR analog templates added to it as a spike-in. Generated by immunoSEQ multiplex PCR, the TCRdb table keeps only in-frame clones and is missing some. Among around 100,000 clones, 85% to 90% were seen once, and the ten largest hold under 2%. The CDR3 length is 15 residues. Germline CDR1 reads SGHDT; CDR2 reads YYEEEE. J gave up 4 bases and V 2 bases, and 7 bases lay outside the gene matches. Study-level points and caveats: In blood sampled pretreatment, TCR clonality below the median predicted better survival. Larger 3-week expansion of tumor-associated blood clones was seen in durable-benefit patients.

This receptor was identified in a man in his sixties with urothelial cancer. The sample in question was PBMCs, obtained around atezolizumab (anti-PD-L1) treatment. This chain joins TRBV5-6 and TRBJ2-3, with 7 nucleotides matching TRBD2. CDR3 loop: CASSFLGGGADTQYF. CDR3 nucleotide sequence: TGTGCCAGCAGCTTTCTCGGGGGAGGGGCAGATACGCAGTATTTT.